The 14 T cell receptor beta chains below come from one sample, sequenced in a study of early T cells in non-severe SARS-CoV-2 infection. Each CDR3 protein gets one entry after TCRdb re-called the 5' RACE reads with MiXCR. Of around 77,000 distinct CDR3 sequences in the sample, 5% are singletons; the top ten hold around 6.6%. Sequenced material: whole blood, taken at baseline. These receptor sequences come from an adult who was a healthcare worker with PCR-confirmed SARS-CoV-2 infection or an uninfected control (not recorded which).

This clonotype was recorded a few times. The chain joins TRBV19 to TRBJ2-1; D call uncertain. The V end lost 3 bases, the J end lost 9 bases, and 6 bases lay between the germline ends. Germline CDR1 LNHDA, CDR2 SQIVND (reference sequence). The CDR3 contains 11 residues. DNA of the CDR3: TGTGCCAGTAGTATGTCACTTGAGCAGTTCTTC. This sequence encodes CASSMSLEQFF. The variable domain in full, completed from reference TRBV19 and TRBJ2-1, reads DGGITQSPKYLFRKEGQNVTLSCEQNLNHDAMYWYRQDPGQGLRLIYYSQIVNDFQKGDIAEGYSVSREKKESFPLTVTSAQKNPTAFYLCASSMSLEQFFGPGTRLTVL.

The chain employs TRBV5-1 and TRBJ1-1; possible D gene TRBD1, 5 bases. V lost 4 bases and J 5 bases, leaving 24 bases between the germline ends. The CDR3 loop spans 17 amino acids. Germline lookup yields CDR1 SGHRS and CDR2 YFSETQ. The CDR3 sequence: CASSPRGRGLVGTEAFF. As DNA, the CDR3 is TGCGCCAGCAGCCCAAGGGGTCGGGGATTAGTAGGGACTGAAGCTTTCTTT.

This clonotype has only a few counts. The chain links TRBV7-2 to TRBJ1-1; 11 nucleotides match TRBD1. This CDR3 is 15 amino acids long. Germline V lookup: CDR1 SGHTA, CDR2 FQGNSA. V lost 5 bases to trimming and J lost 5 bases; unmatched junction nucleotides: 7. CDR3 bases: TGTGCCAGCAGCCAAGAGGACAGGGGGCAGACTGAAGCTTTCTTT. It translates to CASSQEDRGQTEAFF. Looking up the rest from reference TRBV7-2 and TRBJ1-1 gives the full variable domain: GAGVSQSPSNKVTEKGKDVELRCDPISGHTALYWYRQSLGQGLEFLIYFQGNSAPDKSGLPSDRFSAERTGGSVSTLTIQRTQQEDSAVYLCASSQEDRGQTEAFFGQGTRLTVV.

This clonotype was counted many times. The CDR3 reads CSARDDRREKRDEQYF. Here the CDR3 DNA reads TGCAGTGCTAGAGATGACCGGCGGGAGAAAAGGGACGAGCAGTACTTC. This chain links TRBV20-1 with TRBJ2-7, with 7 nucleotides matching TRBD2. The CDR3 loop spans 16 amino acids. J gave up 5 bases and V 0 bases, and 13 bases lay outside the gene matches. The germline V gene encodes CDR1 DFQATT and CDR2 SNEGSKA (reference sequence).

Many counts were recorded for this clonotype. The rearrangement uses TRBV30 and TRBJ2-7; D ambiguous. Trimming left V 3 bases short and J 3 bases short, with 12 bases between. The germline V gene encodes CDR1 GTSNPN and CDR2 SVGIG (reference sequence). The CDR3 consists of 13 residues. CDR3 region: CAWSDQADYEQYF. The CDR3 coding sequence is TGTGCCTGGAGCGACCAGGCTGACTACGAGCAGTACTTC.

The sample holds many counts of this clonotype. The chain has TRBV12-3 or TRBV12-4 and TRBJ1-2; D remains ambiguous. The V end lost 4 bases, the J end lost 2 bases, and 8 bases lay between the germline ends. The CDR3 is made up of 13 amino acids. CDR3 coding DNA: TGTGCCAGCAGTTGGGCCGAAAACTATGGCTACACCTTC. Amino acids: CASSWAENYGYTF.

This clonotype was detected only a few times. The chain is built from TRBV7-9 and TRBJ2-1, with 13 bases lining up with TRBD2. The junction had 11 bases not matched to a gene; V was cut back by 4 bases and J by 5 bases. The CDR3 spans 18 residues. The germline CDR1 and CDR2 sequences are SEHNR and FQNEAQ (reference sequence). CDR3 bases: TGTGCCAGCAGCTCTACCCTCCTGGGACTAGCGGGAAACAATGAGCAGTTCTTC. Encoded protein: CASSSTLLGLAGNNEQFF.

The chain combines TRBV14 with TRBJ2-1; D is ambiguous. The germline V gene has CDR1 SGHDN and CDR2 FVKESK. CDR3 length: 14 residues. V lost 0 bases and J lost 7, with 10 bases in between. The CDR3 here is CASSQDSSKNEQFF. Written as DNA, the CDR3 is TGTGCCAGCAGCCAAGACAGCAGTAAGAATGAGCAGTTCTTC.

The sample holds a few counts of this clonotype. The CDR3 DNA sequence: TGCGCCAGCAGCCAAGGGGGAGGTTATAACGAAGCTTTCTTT. Translation gives CASSQGGGYNEAFF. The chain combines TRBV4-1 with TRBJ1-1; D is undetermined. CDR1 is MGHRA, CDR2 YSYEKL, per germline. V was shortened by 1 base and J by 8 bases, with 14 bases between the two germline ends. This CDR3 has 14 residues.

In nucleotides, the CDR3 is TGCGCCAGCAGCTGGAGTGGACAGGGGGCGGACGAGCAGTACTTC. Its protein is CASSWSGQGADEQYF. The rearrangement joins TRBV5-1 to TRBJ2-7; 11 positions agree with TRBD1. The germline V gene has CDR1 SGHRS and CDR2 YFSETQ. The CDR3 sequence is 15 residues long. With 3 bases clipped from V and 5 bases from J, the junction kept 7 bases outside the gene matches.

The chain uses TRBV12-3 or TRBV12-4 and TRBJ2-1, with D possibly called TRBD1 or TRBD2 (5 bases each). The CDR3 covers 18 residues. V dropped 4 bases and J dropped 2 bases, with 21 bases sitting between them. CDR3 sequence reads: CASSSLPPGPGAYNEQFF. CDR3 coding DNA: TGTGCCAGCAGTTCCCTCCCGCCGGGGCCCGGGGCCTACAATGAGCAGTTCTTC.

The chain couples TRBV28 to TRBJ2-3, with a tentative D call TRBD1 (6 bases). Trimming took 5 bases from V and 4 from J, leaving 16 bases between them. The CDR3 contains 15 residues. Germline CDR1 and CDR2: MDHEN and SYDVKM. The CDR3 DNA reads TGTGCCAGCAGTCCTCAGGGGCGTCCCCCAGATACGCAGTATTTT. It specifies CASSPQGRPPDTQYF.

This clonotype showed up many times. The rearrangement links TRBV7-6 to TRBJ1-2; D is possibly TRBD1 (6 bases). Germline CDR1 reads SGHVS; CDR2 reads FNYEAQ. CDR3 length: 12 amino acids. V gave up 8 bases and J gave up 7 bases, with 14 bases separating them. The CDR3 reads CASGTSRGGYTF. The DNA of the CDR3 is TGTGCCAGCGGGACAAGCCGGGGTGGCTACACCTTC.

The chain links TRBV6-5 to TRBJ2-5, with D unresolved. Per germline, CDR1 MNHEY and CDR2 SVGAGI. This CDR3 spans 13 amino acids. V lost 6 bases and J lost 7, with 15 bases in between. The CDR3 region has the DNA TGTGCCAGCAGGCCCGACGGACGGGTGACCCAGTACTTC. Encoded protein: CASRPDGRVTQYF.